The clone carrying this TCR beta chain was counted a single time. Its target is not known. This entry comes from a study of cytomegalovirus exposure and HLA in healthy donors. Across the whole study: Earlier sequencing of approximately 200 million T cells yielded fewer than 140 million unique TCR beta sequences. Overall study results and limits: It was reported that TCR beta sequences correctly inferred the HLA-A and HLA-B alleles for most subjects. For most TCR beta V segments, an earlier analysis put the productive rate at about 87% or about 30% of the time.

With 60 Vbeta and 13 Jbeta primers, the PCR was carried out. The assay was immunoSEQ multiplex PCR, and TCRdb's table has in-frame clones only and misses some. The sample comprises about 190,000 clones, 81% of which are singletons, and around 2.1% rests with the top ten. CDR3 size: 12 residues. Trimming at V came to 9 bases and at J to 4 bases, leaving 6 bases not matched to a gene. The germline CDR1 and CDR2 sequences are MNHNS and SASEGT. This rearrangement joins TRBV6-1 to TRBJ2-7, with 7 bases identical to TRBD1. The receptor comes from a woman under 30 in good health and CMV-seropositive. The source material was PBMCs. For the CDR3, the DNA is TGTGCCAGATGGGGACAGTTGTACGAGCAGTACGTC. This translates into CARWGQLYEQYV.